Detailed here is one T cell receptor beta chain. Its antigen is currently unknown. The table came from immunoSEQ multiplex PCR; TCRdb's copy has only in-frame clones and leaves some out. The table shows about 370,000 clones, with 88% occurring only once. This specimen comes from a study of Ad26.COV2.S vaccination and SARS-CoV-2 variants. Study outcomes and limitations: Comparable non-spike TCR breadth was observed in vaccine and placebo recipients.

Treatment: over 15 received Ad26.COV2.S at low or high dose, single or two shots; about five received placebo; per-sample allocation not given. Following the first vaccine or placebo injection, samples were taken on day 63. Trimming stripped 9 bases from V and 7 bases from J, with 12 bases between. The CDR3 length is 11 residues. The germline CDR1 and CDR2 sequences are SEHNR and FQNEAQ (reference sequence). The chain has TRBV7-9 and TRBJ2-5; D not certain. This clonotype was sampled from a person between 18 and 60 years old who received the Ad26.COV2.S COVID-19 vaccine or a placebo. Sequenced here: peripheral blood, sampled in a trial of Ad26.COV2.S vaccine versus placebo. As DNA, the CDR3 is TGTGCCAGTCTAGAAAAAGGGACCCAGTACTTC. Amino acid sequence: CASLEKGTQYF.